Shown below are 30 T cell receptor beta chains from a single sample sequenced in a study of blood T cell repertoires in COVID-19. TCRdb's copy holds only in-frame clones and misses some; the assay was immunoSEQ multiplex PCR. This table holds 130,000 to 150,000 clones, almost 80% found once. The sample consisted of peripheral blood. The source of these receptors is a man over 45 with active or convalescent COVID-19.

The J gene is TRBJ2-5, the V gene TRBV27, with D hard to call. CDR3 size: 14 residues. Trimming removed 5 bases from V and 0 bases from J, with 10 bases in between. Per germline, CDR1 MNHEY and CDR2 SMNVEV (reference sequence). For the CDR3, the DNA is TGTGCCAGCAGTCCCAACCGGTACCAAGAGACCCAGTACTTC. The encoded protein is CASSPNRYQETQYF.

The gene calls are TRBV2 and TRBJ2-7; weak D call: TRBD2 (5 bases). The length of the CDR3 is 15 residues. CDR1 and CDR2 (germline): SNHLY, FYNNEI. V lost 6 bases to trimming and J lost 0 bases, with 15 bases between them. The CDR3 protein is CASRANRGGSYEQYF. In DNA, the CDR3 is TGTGCCAGCAGGGCGAACCGGGGTGGCTCCTACGAGCAGTACTTC. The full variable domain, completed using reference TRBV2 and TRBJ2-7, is EPEVTQTPSHQVTQMGQEVILRCVPISNHLYFYWYRQILGQKVEFLVSFYNNEISEKSEIFDDQFSVERPDGSNFTLKIRSTKLEDSAMYFCASRANRGGSYEQYFGPGTRLTVT.

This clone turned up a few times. Here the CDR3 reads CASSAPPRTGHTEAFF. CDR3 DNA sequence: TGTGCCAGCAGCGCCCCACCGCGGACAGGGCACACTGAAGCTTTCTTT. The chain recombines TRBV9 with TRBJ1-1; 8 bases match TRBD1. The CDR3 covers 16 residues. Germline CDR1 and CDR2: SGDLS and YYNGEE. The junction had 10 bases not matched to a gene; V was cut back by 3 bases and J by 3 bases.

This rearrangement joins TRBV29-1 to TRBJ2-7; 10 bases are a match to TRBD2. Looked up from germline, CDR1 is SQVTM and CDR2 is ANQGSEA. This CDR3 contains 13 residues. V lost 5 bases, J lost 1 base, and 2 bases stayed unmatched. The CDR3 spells CSVTSGNSYEQYF. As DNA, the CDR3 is TGCAGCGTTACTAGCGGGAATTCCTACGAGCAGTACTTC.

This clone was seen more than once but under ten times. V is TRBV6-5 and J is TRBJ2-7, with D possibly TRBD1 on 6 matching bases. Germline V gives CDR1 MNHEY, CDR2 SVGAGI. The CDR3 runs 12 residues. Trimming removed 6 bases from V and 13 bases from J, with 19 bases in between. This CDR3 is CASSSGTFRVYF. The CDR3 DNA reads TGTGCCAGCAGCTCAGGGACATTTAGGGTATACTTC.

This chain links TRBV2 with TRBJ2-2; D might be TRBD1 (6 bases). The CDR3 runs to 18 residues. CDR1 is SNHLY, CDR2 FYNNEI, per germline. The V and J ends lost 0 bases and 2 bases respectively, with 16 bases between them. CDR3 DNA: TGTGCCAGCAGTGAAGCGCTGGGGGCAGGGATCAACACCGGGGAGCTGTTTTTT. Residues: CASSEALGAGINTGELFF.

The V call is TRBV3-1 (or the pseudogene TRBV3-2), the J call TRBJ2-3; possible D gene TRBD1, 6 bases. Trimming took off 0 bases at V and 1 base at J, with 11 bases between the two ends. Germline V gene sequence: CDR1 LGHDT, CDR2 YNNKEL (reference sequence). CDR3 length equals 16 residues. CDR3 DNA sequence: TGTGCCAGCAGCCAAGACAGTTCAGGGGGCACAGATACGCAGTATTTT. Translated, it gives CASSQDSSGGTDTQYF.

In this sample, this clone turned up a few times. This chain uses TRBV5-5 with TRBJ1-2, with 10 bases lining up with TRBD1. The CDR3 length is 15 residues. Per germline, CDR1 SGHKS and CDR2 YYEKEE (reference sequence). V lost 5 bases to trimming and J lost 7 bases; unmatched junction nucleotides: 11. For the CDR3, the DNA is TGTGCCAGCAGTTTACCCCCGGGACAGGGGACTGGCTACACCTTC. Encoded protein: CASSLPPGQGTGYTF.

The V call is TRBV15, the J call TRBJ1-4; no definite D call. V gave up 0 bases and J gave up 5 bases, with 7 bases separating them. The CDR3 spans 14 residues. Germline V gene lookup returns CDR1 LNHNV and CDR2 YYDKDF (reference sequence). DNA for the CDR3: TGTGCCACCAGCAGAGATTTACAGAATGAAAAACTGTTTTTT. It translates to CATSRDLQNEKLFF.

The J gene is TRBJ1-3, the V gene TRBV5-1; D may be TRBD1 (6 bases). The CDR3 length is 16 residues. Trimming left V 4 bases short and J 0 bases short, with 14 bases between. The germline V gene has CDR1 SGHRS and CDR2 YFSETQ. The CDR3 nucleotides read TGCGCCAGCAGCGTCCGGGACATAACCTCTGGAAACACCATATATTTT. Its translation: CASSVRDITSGNTIYF. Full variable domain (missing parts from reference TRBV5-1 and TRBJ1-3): KAGVTQTPRYLIKTRGQQVTLSCSPISGHRSVSWYQQTPGQGLQFLFEYFSETQRNKGNFPGRFSGRQFSNSRSEMNVSTLELGDSALYLCASSVRDITSGNTIYFGEGSWLTVV.

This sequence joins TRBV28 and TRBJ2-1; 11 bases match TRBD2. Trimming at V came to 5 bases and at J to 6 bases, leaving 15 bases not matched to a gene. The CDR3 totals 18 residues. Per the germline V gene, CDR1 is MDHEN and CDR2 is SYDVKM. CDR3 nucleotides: TGTGCCAGCAGTCCTCCTGGCGTTCTAGCGGGAGGTCCCAATGAGCAGTTCTTC. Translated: CASSPPGVLAGGPNEQFF.

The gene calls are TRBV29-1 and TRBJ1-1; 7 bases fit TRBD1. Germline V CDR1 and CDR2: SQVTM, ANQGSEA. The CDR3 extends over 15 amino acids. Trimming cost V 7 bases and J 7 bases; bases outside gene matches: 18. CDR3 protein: CSAYRQGFGYIEAFF. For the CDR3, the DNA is TGCAGCGCATACCGACAGGGATTTGGGTACATTGAAGCTTTCTTT.

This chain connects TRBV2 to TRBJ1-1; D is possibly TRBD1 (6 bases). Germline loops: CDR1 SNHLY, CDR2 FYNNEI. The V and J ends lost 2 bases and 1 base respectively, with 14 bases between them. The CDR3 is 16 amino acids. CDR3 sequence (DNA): TGTGCCAGCAGTGAAATCCCGACAGGCTGGAACACTGAAGCTTTCTTT. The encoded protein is CASSEIPTGWNTEAFF.

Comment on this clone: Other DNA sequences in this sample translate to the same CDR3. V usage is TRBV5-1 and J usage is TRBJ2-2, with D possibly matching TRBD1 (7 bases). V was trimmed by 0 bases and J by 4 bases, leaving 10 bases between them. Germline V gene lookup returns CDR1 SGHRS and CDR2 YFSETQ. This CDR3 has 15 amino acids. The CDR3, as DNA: TGCGCCAGCAGCTTGGGCCAGGGGGGCACCGGGGAGCTGTTTTTT. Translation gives CASSLGQGGTGELFF.

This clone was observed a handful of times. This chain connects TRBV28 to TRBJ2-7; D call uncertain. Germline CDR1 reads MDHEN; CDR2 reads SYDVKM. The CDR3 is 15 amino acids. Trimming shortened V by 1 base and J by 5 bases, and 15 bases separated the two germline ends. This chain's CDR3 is CASSLFRNTLDEQYF. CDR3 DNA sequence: TGTGCCAGCAGTTTATTCCGCAACACGCTGGACGAGCAGTACTTC.

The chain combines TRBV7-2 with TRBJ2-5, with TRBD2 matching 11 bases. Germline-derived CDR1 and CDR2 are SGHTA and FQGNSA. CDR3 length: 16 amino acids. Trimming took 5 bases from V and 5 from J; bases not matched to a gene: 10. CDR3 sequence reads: CASSLDLAGGSETQYF. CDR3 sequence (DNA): TGTGCCAGCAGCCTCGACTTAGCGGGAGGGAGTGAGACCCAGTACTTC. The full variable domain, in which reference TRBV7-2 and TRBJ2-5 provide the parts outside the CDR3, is GAGVSQSPSNKVTEKGKDVELRCDPISGHTALYWYRQSLGQGLEFLIYFQGNSAPDKSGLPSDRFSAERTGGSVSTLTIQRTQQEDSAVYLCASSLDLAGGSETQYFGPGTRLLVL.

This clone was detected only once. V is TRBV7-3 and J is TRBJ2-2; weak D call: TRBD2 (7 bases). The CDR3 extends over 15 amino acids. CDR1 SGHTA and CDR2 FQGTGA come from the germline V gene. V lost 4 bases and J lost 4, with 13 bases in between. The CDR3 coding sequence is TGTGCCAGCAGCTGGGGGGGCCTCGGCACCGGGGAGCTGTTTTTT. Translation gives CASSWGGLGTGELFF.

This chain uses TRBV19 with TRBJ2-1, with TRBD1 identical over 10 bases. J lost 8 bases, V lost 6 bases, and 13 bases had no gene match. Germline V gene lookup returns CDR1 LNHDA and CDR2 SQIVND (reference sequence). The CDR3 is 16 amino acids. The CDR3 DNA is TGTGCCAGTAGCGTTGGGCCCGGGACAGGGGTCCATGAGCAGTTCTTC. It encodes CASSVGPGTGVHEQFF.

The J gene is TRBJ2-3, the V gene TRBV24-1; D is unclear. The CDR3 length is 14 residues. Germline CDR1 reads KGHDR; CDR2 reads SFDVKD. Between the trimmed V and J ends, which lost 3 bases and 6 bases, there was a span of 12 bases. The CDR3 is CATSDMPGRDTQYF. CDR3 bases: TGTGCCACCAGTGATATGCCAGGCAGGGATACGCAGTATTTT.

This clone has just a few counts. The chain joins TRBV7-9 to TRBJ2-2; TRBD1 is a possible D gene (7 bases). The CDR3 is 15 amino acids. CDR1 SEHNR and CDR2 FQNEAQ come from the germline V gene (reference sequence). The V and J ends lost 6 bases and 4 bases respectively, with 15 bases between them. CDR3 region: CASRPGQGGTGELFF. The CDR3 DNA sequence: TGTGCCAGCAGACCCGGGCAGGGGGGCACCGGGGAGCTGTTTTTT. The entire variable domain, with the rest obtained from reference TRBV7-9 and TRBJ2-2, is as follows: DTGVSQNPRHKITKRGQNVTFRCDPISEHNRLYWYRQTLGQGPEFLTYFQNEAQLEKSRLLSDRFSAERPKGSFSTLEIQRTEQGDSAMYLCASRPGQGGTGELFFGEGSRLTVL.

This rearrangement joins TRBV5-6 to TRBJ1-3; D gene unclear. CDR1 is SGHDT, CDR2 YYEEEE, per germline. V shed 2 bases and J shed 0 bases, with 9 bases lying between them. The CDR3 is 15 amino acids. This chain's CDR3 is CASSFQVLSGNTIYF. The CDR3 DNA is TGTGCCAGCAGCTTTCAGGTTCTCTCTGGAAACACCATATATTTT. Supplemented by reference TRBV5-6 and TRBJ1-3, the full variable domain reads DAGVTQSPTHLIKTRGQQVTLRCSPKSGHDTVSWYQQALGQGPQFIFQYYEEEERQRGNFPDRFSGHQFPNYSSELNVNALLLGDSALYLCASSFQVLSGNTIYFGEGSWLTVV.

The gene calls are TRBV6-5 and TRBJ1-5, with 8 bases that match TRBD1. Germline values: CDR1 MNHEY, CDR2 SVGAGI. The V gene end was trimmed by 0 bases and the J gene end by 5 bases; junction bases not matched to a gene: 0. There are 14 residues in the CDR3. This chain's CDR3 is CASSYSTGDQPQHF. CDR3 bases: TGTGCCAGCAGTTACTCGACAGGGGATCAGCCCCAGCATTTT.

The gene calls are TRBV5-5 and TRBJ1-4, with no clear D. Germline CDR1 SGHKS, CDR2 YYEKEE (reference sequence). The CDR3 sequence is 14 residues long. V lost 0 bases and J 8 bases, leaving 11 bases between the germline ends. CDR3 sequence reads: CASSLGLVGEKLFF. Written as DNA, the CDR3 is TGTGCCAGCAGCTTGGGGCTAGTAGGCGAAAAACTGTTTTTT. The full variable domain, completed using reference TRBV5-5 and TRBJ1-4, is DAGVTQSPTHLIKTRGQQVTLRCSPISGHKSVSWYQQVLGQGPQFIFQYYEKEERGRGNFPDRFSARQFPNYSSELNVNALLLGDSALYLCASSLGLVGEKLFFGSGTQLSVL.

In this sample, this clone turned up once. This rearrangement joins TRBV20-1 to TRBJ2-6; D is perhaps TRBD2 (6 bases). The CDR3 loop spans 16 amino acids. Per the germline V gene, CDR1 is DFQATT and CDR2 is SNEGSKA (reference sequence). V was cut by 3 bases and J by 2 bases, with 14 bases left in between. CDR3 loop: CSASRGLPTGANVLTF. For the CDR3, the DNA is TGCAGTGCTAGTAGGGGACTCCCAACTGGGGCCAACGTCCTGACTTTC.

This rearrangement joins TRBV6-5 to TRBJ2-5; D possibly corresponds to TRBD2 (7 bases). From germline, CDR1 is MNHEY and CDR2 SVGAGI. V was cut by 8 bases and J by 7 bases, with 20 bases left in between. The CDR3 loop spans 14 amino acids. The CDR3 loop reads CASGQLGGARTQYF. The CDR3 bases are TGTGCCAGCGGCCAACTGGGGGGGGCGCGGACCCAGTACTTC.

CDR3: CASSRAGVEEETQYF. For the CDR3, the DNA is TGTGCCAGCAGCCGGGCCGGGGTGGAGGAAGAGACCCAGTACTTC. The genes are TRBV7-6 and TRBJ2-5; TRBD2 might be the D (5 bases). The V and J ends lost 5 bases and 3 bases respectively, with 16 bases between them. The CDR3 has 15 residues. Germline V gene data show CDR1 as SGHVS and CDR2 as FNYEAQ.

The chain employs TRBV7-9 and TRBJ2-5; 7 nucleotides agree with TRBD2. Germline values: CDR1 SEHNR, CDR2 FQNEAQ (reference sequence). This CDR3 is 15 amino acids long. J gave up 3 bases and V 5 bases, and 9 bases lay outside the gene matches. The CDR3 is CASSHDGTTEETQYF. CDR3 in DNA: TGTGCCAGCAGCCACGACGGGACTACCGAAGAGACCCAGTACTTC. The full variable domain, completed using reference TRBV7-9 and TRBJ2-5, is DTGVSQNPRHKITKRGQNVTFRCDPISEHNRLYWYRQTLGQGPEFLTYFQNEAQLEKSRLLSDRFSAERPKGSFSTLEIQRTEQGDSAMYLCASSHDGTTEETQYFGPGTRLLVL.

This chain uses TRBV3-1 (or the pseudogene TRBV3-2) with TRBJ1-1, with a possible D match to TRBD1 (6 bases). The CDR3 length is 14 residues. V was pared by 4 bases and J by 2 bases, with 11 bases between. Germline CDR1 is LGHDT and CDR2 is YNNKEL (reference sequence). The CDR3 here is CASSLRGQNTEAFF. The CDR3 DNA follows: TGTGCCAGCAGCCTCAGGGGCCAAAACACTGAAGCTTTCTTT.

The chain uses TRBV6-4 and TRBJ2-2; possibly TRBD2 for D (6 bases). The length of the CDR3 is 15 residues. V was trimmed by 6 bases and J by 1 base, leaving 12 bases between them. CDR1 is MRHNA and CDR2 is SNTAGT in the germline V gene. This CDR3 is CASRSGPMNTGELFF. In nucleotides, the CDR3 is TGTGCCAGCAGAAGCGGGCCCATGAACACCGGGGAGCTGTTTTTT.

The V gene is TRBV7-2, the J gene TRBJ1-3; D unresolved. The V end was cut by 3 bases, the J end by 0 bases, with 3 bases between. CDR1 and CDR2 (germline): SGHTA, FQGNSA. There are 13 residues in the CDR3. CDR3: CASSLSSGNTIYF. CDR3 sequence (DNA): TGTGCCAGCAGCTTGAGCTCTGGAAACACCATATATTTT.